In its sample, the clone carrying this TCR beta chain was seen once. With 0 bases clipped from V and 5 bases from J, the junction kept 2 bases outside the gene matches. Germline loops: CDR1 SGHNT, CDR2 YYREEE (reference sequence). CDR3 length: 15 amino acids. The assay was immunoSEQ multiplex PCR, and TCRdb's table has in-frame clones only and misses some. This repertoire shows over 200,000 clones, approximately 80% found once; its top ten account for approximately 8%. This sample is drawn from a study of blood T cell repertoires in COVID-19. On the study more broadly: Both acute and convalescent COVID-19 samples were obtained from the United States, Italy and Spain. In each case, the material was cDNA or gDNA derived from T cells, B-cell-depleted T cells, or PBMCs.

This chain links TRBV5-4 with TRBJ2-5; TRBD2 matches 12 bases. The material sequenced was peripheral blood. The sequence derives from an elderly woman with COVID-19, enrolled during active disease. CDR3 bases: TGTGCCAGCAGCTTGGCTAGCGGGGGGGGCGAGACCCAGTACTTC. Encoded protein: CASSLASGGGETQYF. Complete variable domain (other parts from reference TRBV5-4 and TRBJ2-5): ETGVTQSPTHLIKTRGQQVTLRCSSQSGHNTVSWYQQALGQGPQFIFQYYREEENGRGNFPPRFSGLQFPNYSSELNVNALELDDSALYLCASSLASGGGETQYFGPGTRLLVL.